A selection of T cell receptor beta chains follows, all from one sample in a study of Tregs in tolerant kidney transplant recipients. Data came from immunoSEQ multiplex PCR; TCRdb stores just in-frame clones and leaves some out. The sample has tens of thousands of clones, 84% seen once. What was sequenced was CD4+ T cells from blood. The receptors derive from a human donor in good health. Both conserved end residues are part of each CDR3. D genes are given only for firm matches. Clone size is not always given. Where it is, it says once, few, many or a class for expanded clones.

CDR3nt: TGTGCCAGGTCCCAGAAATCCCTACAGGGGGCGAAAGAGACCCAGTACTTC
CDR3aa: CARSQKSLQGAKETQYF
v_gene: TRBV21-1
abundance: .
d_gene: .
j_gene: TRBJ2-5

CDR3nt: TGCGCCAGCAGCCAATACAGGGCCCCTAACTATGGCTACACCTTC
CDR3aa: CASSQYRAPNYGYTF
v_gene: TRBV4-1
abundance: .
d_gene: .
j_gene: TRBJ1-2

CDR3nt: TGTGCCAGCTCACTGGGGCCTGGGGAAGACACCATATATTTT
CDR3aa: CASSLGPGEDTIYF
v_gene: TRBV18
abundance: .
d_gene: .
j_gene: TRBJ1-3

CDR3nt: TGTGCCAGTAGTATGACTATCGGTAACTATGGCTACACCTTC
CDR3aa: CASSMTIGNYGYTF
v_gene: TRBV19
abundance: .
d_gene: .
j_gene: TRBJ1-2

CDR3nt: TGTGCCAGCAGCCCACGGACTAGCGGGACCTTCTACGAGCAGTACTTC
CDR3aa: CASSPRTSGTFYEQYF
v_gene: TRBV7-8
abundance: .
d_gene: TRBD2
j_gene: TRBJ2-7

CDR3nt: TGCGCCAGCAGCTTGGAGGGAATCACAGATACGCAGTATTTT
CDR3aa: CASSLEGITDTQYF
v_gene: TRBV5-1
abundance: .
d_gene: .
j_gene: TRBJ2-3

CDR3nt: TGTGCCAGCAGTTACTCGAGACAGGTACCAAATGGCTACACCTTC
CDR3aa: CASSYSRQVPNGYTF
v_gene: TRBV6-5
abundance: .
d_gene: .
j_gene: TRBJ1-2

CDR3nt: TGTGCCAGTACCCGAGGACAGGGGAATAGCAATCAGCCCCAGCATTTT
CDR3aa: CASTRGQGNSNQPQHF
v_gene: TRBV19
abundance: once
d_gene: TRBD1
j_gene: TRBJ1-5

CDR3nt: TGCAGCGCCCGGGAGATTGGGAGCGGGGAGCTGTTTTTT
CDR3aa: CSAREIGSGELFF
v_gene: TRBV29-1
abundance: .
d_gene: .
j_gene: TRBJ2-2

CDR3nt: TGTGCCATCAAGAGGACTAGCGGGGTGAACACCGGGGAGCTGTTTTTT
CDR3aa: CAIKRTSGVNTGELFF
v_gene: TRBV10-3
abundance: .
d_gene: TRBD2
j_gene: TRBJ2-2

CDR3nt: TGTGCCAGCAGACCGACAGGGCAGAACACTGAAGCTTTCTTT
CDR3aa: CASRPTGQNTEAFF
v_gene: TRBV7-3
abundance: .
d_gene: TRBD1
j_gene: TRBJ1-1

CDR3nt: TGTGCCTGGAGTGTAATGCGGACAGGTTACGATGAGCAGTTCTTC
CDR3aa: CAWSVMRTGYDEQFF
v_gene: TRBV30
abundance: .
d_gene: TRBD1
j_gene: TRBJ2-1

CDR3nt: TGTGCCAGCAGCTTAGCCAGGGGGGACACCGGGGAGCTGTTTTTT
CDR3aa: CASSLARGDTGELFF
v_gene: TRBV11-1
abundance: .
d_gene: .
j_gene: TRBJ2-2

CDR3nt: TGTGCCAGCATCCAAAGGGGACAGGGCCCTTCACCCCTCCACTTT
CDR3aa: CASIQRGQGPSPLHF
v_gene: TRBV11-2
abundance: .
d_gene: TRBD1
j_gene: TRBJ1-6

CDR3nt: TGCGCCAGCAGCCAGAATGCCGGGACAGCCTCTTACTCCTACGAGCAGTACTTC
CDR3aa: CASSQNAGTASYSYEQYF
v_gene: TRBV4-3
abundance: .
d_gene: TRBD1
j_gene: TRBJ2-7

CDR3nt: TGTGCCAGTACCACGACAGGGGGCGCCGGCCTCGGAGAAAAACTGTTTTTT
CDR3aa: CASTTTGGAGLGEKLFF
v_gene: TRBV19
abundance: medium-sized
d_gene: TRBD1
j_gene: TRBJ1-4

CDR3nt: TGTGCCAGCAGCTTGCAATCACACGAGCAGTACTTC
CDR3aa: CASSLQSHEQYF
v_gene: TRBV5-6
abundance: .
d_gene: .
j_gene: TRBJ2-7

CDR3nt: TGTGCTAGTGGTTTTCGTGGTAATAAGTTCACTGAAGCTTTCTTT
CDR3aa: CASGFRGNKFTEAFF
v_gene: TRBV12-5
abundance: .
d_gene: .
j_gene: TRBJ1-1

CDR3nt: TGTGCCAGCAGCGTATCCCCCACTGAAGCTTTCTTT
CDR3aa: CASSVSPTEAFF
v_gene: TRBV5-6
abundance: .
d_gene: .
j_gene: TRBJ1-1

CDR3nt: TGTGCCTGGATCCATGGCGAGTATTATGGCTACACCTTC
CDR3aa: CAWIHGEYYGYTF
v_gene: TRBV30
abundance: .
d_gene: .
j_gene: TRBJ1-2

CDR3nt: TGTGCCAGCAGCTTAGGAAGTAGCGGGATAGTCCACGAGCAGTACTTC
CDR3aa: CASSLGSSGIVHEQYF
v_gene: TRBV11-2
abundance: few
d_gene: TRBD2
j_gene: TRBJ2-7

CDR3nt: TGCGCCAGCAGCCAAGATCGCCTAACCTCGAAGGGGCCGGGGACGACCCAGTACTTC
CDR3aa: CASSQDRLTSKGPGTTQYF
v_gene: TRBV4-1
abundance: .
d_gene: .
j_gene: TRBJ2-5

CDR3nt: TGCAGCGTTGCTATATATCAGGGAAACTATGGCTACACCTTC
CDR3aa: CSVAIYQGNYGYTF
v_gene: TRBV29-1
abundance: .
d_gene: .
j_gene: TRBJ1-2

CDR3nt: TGCGCCAGCAGCCAAGTATTAGGGGCCGTGAACACTGAAGCTTTCTTT
CDR3aa: CASSQVLGAVNTEAFF
v_gene: TRBV4-3
abundance: .
d_gene: .
j_gene: TRBJ1-1